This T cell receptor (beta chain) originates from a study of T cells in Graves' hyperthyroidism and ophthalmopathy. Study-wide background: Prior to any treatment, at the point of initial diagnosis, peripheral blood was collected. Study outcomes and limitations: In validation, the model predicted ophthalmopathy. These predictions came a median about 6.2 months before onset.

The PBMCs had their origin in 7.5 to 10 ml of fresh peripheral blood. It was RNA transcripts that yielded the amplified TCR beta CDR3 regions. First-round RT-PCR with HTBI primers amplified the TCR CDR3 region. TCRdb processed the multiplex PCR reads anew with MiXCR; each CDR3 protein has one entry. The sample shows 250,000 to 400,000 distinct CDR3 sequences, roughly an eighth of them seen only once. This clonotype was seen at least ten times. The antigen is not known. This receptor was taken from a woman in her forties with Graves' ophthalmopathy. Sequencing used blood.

Here the CDR3 DNA reads TGCAGTGCTAGGACAGCGGGAGAGGCCGGGGAGCTGTTTTTT. Its translation is CSARTAGEAGELFF. The chain has TRBV20-1 and TRBJ2-2, with 8 bases lining up with TRBD2. Germline CDR1 reads DFQATT; CDR2 reads SNEGSKA (reference sequence). The CDR3 runs to 14 residues. After removal of 3 bases from V and 6 bases from J, the junction contained 6 bases not matched to a gene.